Given below is one T cell receptor beta chain in context. This entry comes from a study of cytomegalovirus exposure and HLA in healthy donors. Amplification used 60 Vbeta primers and 13 Jbeta primers. The table came from immunoSEQ multiplex PCR; TCRdb's copy has only in-frame clones and leaves some out. This table holds 160,000 or so clones, over 60% found once. The CDR3 length is 14 residues. V gave up 8 bases and J gave up 4 bases; unmatched junction bases: 8. Germline V gene data show CDR1 as MNHEY and CDR2 as SVGAGI. This receptor was identified in a woman in her twenties or thirties in good health and CMV-seronegative. The sequenced sample was PBMCs. The V call is TRBV6-5, the J call TRBJ2-3; 8 nucleotides line up with TRBD2. CDR3 residues: CASQAQRGSDTQYF. The CDR3 DNA reads as TGTGCCAGCCAGGCGCAGCGGGGGTCAGATACGCAGTATTTT.